Below, 10 T cell receptor beta chains from the same sample are listed, as sequenced in a study of cytomegalovirus exposure and HLA in healthy donors. PCR was performed using 60 Vbeta and 13 Jbeta primers. Only in-frame clones appear in the TCRdb table, and some are missing; sequencing was by immunoSEQ multiplex PCR. The top ten clones hold 2.1% of a sample with 100,000 to 150,000 clones, 80% to 85% of them seen once. The sample consisted of PBMCs. The receptors here all came from a man aged 25 to 40 in good health and CMV-seronegative.

For the CDR3, the DNA is TGTGCCAGCAGTTCCCTTACAGGGTCCTACGAGCAGTACTTC. Residues: CASSSLTGSYEQYF. The V and J genes are TRBV27 and TRBJ2-7; maybe TRBD1 (6 bases). The CDR3 extends over 14 amino acids. V lost 4 bases to trimming and J lost 1 base, with 11 bases between them. Looked up from germline, CDR1 is MNHEY and CDR2 is SMNVEV (reference sequence).

The chain uses TRBV20-1 and TRBJ1-1, with TRBD1 matching over 8 bases. Germline V gene sequence: CDR1 DFQATT, CDR2 SNEGSKA (reference sequence). CDR3 length: 11 amino acids. With 7 bases clipped from V and 12 bases from J, the junction kept 10 bases outside the gene matches. This chain's CDR3 is CSVWDRTYPFF. DNA of the CDR3: TGCAGTGTGTGGGACAGGACGTATCCTTTCTTT.

The V gene is TRBV5-6, the J gene TRBJ1-5, with D unclear. Germline CDR1 reads SGHDT; CDR2 reads YYEEEE. The CDR3 is made up of 13 amino acids. V lost 2 bases and J lost 0, with 3 bases in between. CDR3 sequence reads: CASSFSSNQPQHF. In DNA, the CDR3 is TGTGCCAGCAGCTTTAGTAGCAATCAGCCCCAGCATTTT.

This sequence joins TRBV2 and TRBJ1-2; D unresolved. The germline V gene encodes CDR1 SNHLY and CDR2 FYNNEI. The CDR3 covers 15 residues. V was trimmed by 4 bases and J by 3 bases, leaving 15 bases between them. The CDR3 DNA follows: TGTGCCAGCAGTGTTTCCTCTTTTAGTGACTATGGCTACACCTTC. Its protein product is CASSVSSFSDYGYTF.

The rearrangement joins TRBV5-8 to TRBJ2-3; TRBD2 aligns across 9 bases. The germline V gene has CDR1 SGHTS and CDR2 YDEGEE. This CDR3 spans 18 amino acids. Trimming removed 3 bases from V and 0 bases from J; junction bases left unmatched: 11. CDR3 coding DNA: TGTGCCAGCAGCTCCGGTGTATTAGCGGGGGCCAGCACAGATACGCAGTATTTT. Its protein product is CASSSGVLAGASTDTQYF.

The chain uses TRBV19 and TRBJ2-6, with 10 bases matching TRBD2. Germline CDR1 LNHDA, CDR2 SQIVND (reference sequence). The CDR3 spans 18 residues. J was trimmed by 0 bases and V by 5 bases; bases with no gene match: 7. CDR3 bases: TGTGCCAGTAGTGTTCCCCTAGCGGGGGCCTCTGGGGCCAACGTCCTGACTTTC. This codes for CASSVPLAGASGANVLTF.

The chain employs TRBV30 and TRBJ2-7, with 11 positions matching TRBD1. The CDR3 sequence is 16 residues long. With 5 bases clipped from V and 2 bases from J, the junction kept 11 bases outside the gene matches. CDR1 GTSNPN and CDR2 SVGIG come from the germline V gene (reference sequence). The CDR3 here is CAWSSLPGQGAYEQYF. The CDR3, as DNA: TGTGCCTGGTCATCGTTACCGGGACAGGGGGCCTACGAGCAGTACTTC. Variable domain in full (rest from reference TRBV30 and TRBJ2-7): SQTIHQWPATLVQPVGSPLSLECTVEGTSNPNLYWYRQAAGRGLQLLFYSVGIGQISSEVPQNLSASRPQDRQFILSSKKLLLSDSGFYLCAWSSLPGQGAYEQYFGPGTRLTVT.

V and J are TRBV7-6 and TRBJ2-7; 10 bases line up with TRBD1. CDR3 length equals 15 residues. V dropped 3 bases and J dropped 2; count of bases not matched to a gene: 4. The germline CDR1 and CDR2 sequences are SGHVS and FNYEAQ. The CDR3, as DNA: TGTGCCAGCAGCTTCGGGACAGGGGTCACCTACGAGCAGTACTTC. It codes for CASSFGTGVTYEQYF.

The chain carries TRBV6-5 and TRBJ1-2; tentative D call: TRBD1 (5 bases). Trimming pared 0 bases from V and 9 bases from J, leaving 11 bases between. This CDR3 region has 13 residues. Germline CDR1 and CDR2: MNHEY and SVGAGI. CDR3 DNA: TGTGCCAGCAGTTACTCCCAGGGTCGACGCTACACCTTC. This sequence encodes CASSYSQGRRYTF.

The chain couples TRBV27 to TRBJ2-5; D might be TRBD2 (5 bases). The CDR3 totals 15 residues. Trimming cost V 2 bases and J 1 base, with 11 bases left between them. In germline, CDR1 is MNHEY, CDR2 SMNVEV (reference sequence). CDR3 residues: CASSLGIGSQETQYF. DNA of the CDR3: TGTGCCAGCAGTTTAGGCATTGGGAGCCAAGAGACCCAGTACTTC.